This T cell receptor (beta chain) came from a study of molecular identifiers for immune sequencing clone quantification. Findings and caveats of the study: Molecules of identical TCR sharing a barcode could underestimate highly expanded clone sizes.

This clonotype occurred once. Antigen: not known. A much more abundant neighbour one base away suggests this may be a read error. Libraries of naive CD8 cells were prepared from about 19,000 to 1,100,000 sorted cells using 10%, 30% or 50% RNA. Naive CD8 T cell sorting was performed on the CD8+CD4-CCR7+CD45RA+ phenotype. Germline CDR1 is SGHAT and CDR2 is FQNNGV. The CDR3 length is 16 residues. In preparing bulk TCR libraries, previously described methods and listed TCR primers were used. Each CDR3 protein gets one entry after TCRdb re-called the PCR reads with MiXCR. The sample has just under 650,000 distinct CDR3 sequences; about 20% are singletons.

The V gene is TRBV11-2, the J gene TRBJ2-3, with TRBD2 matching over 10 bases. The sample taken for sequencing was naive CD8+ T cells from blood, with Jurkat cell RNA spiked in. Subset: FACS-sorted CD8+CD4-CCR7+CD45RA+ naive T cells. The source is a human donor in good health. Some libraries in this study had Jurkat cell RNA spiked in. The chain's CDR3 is CASSELAGGGTDMQYF. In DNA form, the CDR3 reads TGTGCCAGCAGCGAATTAGCGGGAGGAGGCACAGATATGCAGTATTTT.